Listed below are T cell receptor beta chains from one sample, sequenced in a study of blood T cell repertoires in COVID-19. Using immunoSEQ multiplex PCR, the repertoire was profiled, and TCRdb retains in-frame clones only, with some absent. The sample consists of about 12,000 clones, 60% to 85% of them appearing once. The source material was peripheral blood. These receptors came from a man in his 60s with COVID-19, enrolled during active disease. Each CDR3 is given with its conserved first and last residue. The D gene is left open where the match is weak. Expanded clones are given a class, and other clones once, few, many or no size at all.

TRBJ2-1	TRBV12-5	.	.	CASGPRQRGSDEQFF	TGTGCTAGTGGTCCTCGTCAGCGCGGAAGCGATGAGCAGTTCTTC
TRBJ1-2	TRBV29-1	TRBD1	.	CSVVPGQGSPGYGYTF	TGCAGCGTAGTTCCGGGACAGGGCTCCCCCGGGTATGGCTACACCTTC
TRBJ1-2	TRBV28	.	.	CASKPGDYGYTF	TGTGCCAGCAAGCCGGGGGACTATGGCTACACCTTC
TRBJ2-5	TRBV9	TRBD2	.	CASSVLAGGYQETQYF	TGTGCCAGCAGCGTTTTGGCGGGAGGGTACCAAGAGACCCAGTACTTC
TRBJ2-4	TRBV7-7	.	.	CASSLGQGNIQYF	TGTGCCAGCAGCTTAGGGCAGGGAAACATTCAGTACTTC
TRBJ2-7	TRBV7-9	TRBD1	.	CASRPPGTGTYEQYF	TGTGCCAGCAGACCGCCTGGGACAGGGACCTACGAGCAGTACTTC
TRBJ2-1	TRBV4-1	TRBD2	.	CASSQVRTSGIYEQFF	TGCGCCAGCAGCCAAGTGCGGACTAGCGGGATTTATGAGCAGTTCTTC
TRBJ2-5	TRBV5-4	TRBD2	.	CASTNWRFRGLAGGETQYF	TGTGCCAGCACCAATTGGAGGTTCCGGGGACTAGCGGGAGGAGAGACCCAGTACTTC
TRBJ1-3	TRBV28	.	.	CASSMVGRSGNTIYF	TGTGCCAGCAGTATGGTTGGGCGATCTGGAAACACCATATATTTT
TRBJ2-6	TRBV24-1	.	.	CATNSGANVLTF	TGTGCCACTAACTCTGGGGCCAACGTCCTGACTTTC
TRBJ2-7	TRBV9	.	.	CASSVGDTSYEQYF	TGTGCCAGCAGCGTAGGGGACACTTCCTACGAGCAGTACTTC
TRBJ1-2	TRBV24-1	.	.	CATSDYRTWGPVGYTF	TGTGCCACCAGTGATTACCGCACCTGGGGCCCTGTTGGCTACACCTTC
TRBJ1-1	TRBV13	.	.	CASSLVAGNMNTEAFF	TGTGCCAGCAGCTTAGTAGCAGGGAACATGAACACTGAAGCTTTCTTT
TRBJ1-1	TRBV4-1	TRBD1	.	CASSLTGFGTEAFF	TGCGCCAGCAGCCTGACAGGGTTCGGCACTGAAGCTTTCTTT
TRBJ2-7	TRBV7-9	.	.	CASSSRTVTYEQYF	TGTGCCAGCAGCTCAAGGACAGTCACCTACGAGCAGTACTTC
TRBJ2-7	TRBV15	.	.	CATSRDWRQSSYEQYF	TGTGCCACCAGCAGAGATTGGCGACAGAGCTCCTACGAGCAGTACTTC
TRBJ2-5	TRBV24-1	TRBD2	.	CATSDPGLAGGETQYF	TGTGCCACCAGTGATCCAGGACTAGCGGGAGGGGAGACCCAGTACTTC
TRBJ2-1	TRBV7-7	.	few	CASSLRTPGQISRTDEQFF	TGTGCTAGCAGCTTACGAACCCCGGGACAAATCTCCCGTACCGATGAGCAGTTCTTC
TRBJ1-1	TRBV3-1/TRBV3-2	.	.	CASSPRGGATEAFF	TGTGCCAGCAGCCCCCGGGGGGGAGCCACTGAAGCTTTCTTT
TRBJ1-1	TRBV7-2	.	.	CASPLDGKGTEAFF	TGTGCCAGCCCCCTCGACGGGAAAGGCACTGAAGCTTTCTTT
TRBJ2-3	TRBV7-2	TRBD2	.	CASSFALAGADTQYF	TGTGCCAGCAGCTTTGCCCTAGCGGGAGCGGATACGCAGTATTTT
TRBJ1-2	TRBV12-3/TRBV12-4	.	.	CATTAGGYGYTF	TGTGCCACCACCGCGGGAGGGTATGGCTACACCTTC
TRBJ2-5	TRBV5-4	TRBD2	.	CASSLRLAGGGETQYF	TGTGCCAGCAGCCTGCGACTAGCGGGAGGAGGAGAGACCCAGTACTTC
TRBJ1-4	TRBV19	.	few	CASRTGPANEKLFF	TGTGCCAGCAGAACAGGGCCCGCTAATGAAAAACTGTTTTTT
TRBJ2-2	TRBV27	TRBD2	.	CASSWRGLAGGTGELFF	TGTGCCAGCAGTTGGCGAGGACTAGCGGGGGGTACCGGGGAGCTGTTTTTT
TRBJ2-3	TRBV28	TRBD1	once	CASSTTGYYTDTQYF	TGTGCCAGCAGCACGACAGGGTATTACACAGATACGCAGTATTTT
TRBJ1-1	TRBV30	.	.	CAWTFRRSAEAFF	TGTGCCTGGACCTTCCGCCGGTCCGCTGAAGCTTTCTTT
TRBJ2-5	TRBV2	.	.	CASSDMGAEQETQYF	TGTGCCAGCAGTGATATGGGCGCCGAACAAGAGACCCAGTACTTC
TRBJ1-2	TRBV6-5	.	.	CASSTKAGASYGYTF	TGTGCCAGCAGCACGAAAGCAGGGGCGTCTTATGGCTACACCTTC
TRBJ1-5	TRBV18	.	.	CASSPQQGAHNQPQHF	TGTGCCAGCTCACCACAGCAGGGCGCCCACAATCAGCCCCAGCATTTT
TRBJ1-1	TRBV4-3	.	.	CASSQGDTGWGNTEAFF	TGCGCCAGCAGCCAAGGGGACACCGGGTGGGGGAACACTGAAGCTTTCTTT
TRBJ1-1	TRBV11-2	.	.	CASSFYRGSAEAFF	TGTGCCAGCAGCTTTTATCGGGGATCGGCTGAAGCTTTCTTT
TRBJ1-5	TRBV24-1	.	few	CATSRQGSNQPQHF	TGTGCCACCAGTCGGCAGGGTAGCAATCAGCCCCAGCATTTT
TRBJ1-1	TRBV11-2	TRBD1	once	CASSPPRDREVTEAFF	TGTGCCAGCAGCCCCCCTCGGGACAGGGAGGTCACTGAAGCTTTCTTT
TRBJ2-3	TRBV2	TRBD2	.	CARGDYRPDTQYF	TGTGCCAGAGGGGACTACAGACCAGATACGCAGTATTTT
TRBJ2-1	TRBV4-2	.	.	CASSLRENLYNEQFF	TGTGCCAGCAGCCTCCGGGAGAATCTCTACAATGAGCAGTTCTTC
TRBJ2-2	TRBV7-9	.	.	CASSLRQPANTGELFF	TGTGCCAGCAGCTTAAGACAGCCCGCGAACACCGGGGAGCTGTTTTTT